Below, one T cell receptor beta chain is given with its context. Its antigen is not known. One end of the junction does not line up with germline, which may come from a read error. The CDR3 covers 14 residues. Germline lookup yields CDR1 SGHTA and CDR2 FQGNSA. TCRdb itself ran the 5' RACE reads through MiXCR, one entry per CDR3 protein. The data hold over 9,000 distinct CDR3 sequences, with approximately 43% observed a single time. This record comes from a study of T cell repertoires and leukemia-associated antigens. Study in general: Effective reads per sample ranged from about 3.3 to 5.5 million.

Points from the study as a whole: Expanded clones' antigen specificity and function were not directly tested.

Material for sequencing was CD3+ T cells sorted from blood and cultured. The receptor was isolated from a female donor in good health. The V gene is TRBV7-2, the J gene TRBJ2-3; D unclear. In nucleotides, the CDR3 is TGTGCCAGCGGCTTAAGCGCCCGCACAGATACGCAGTATTTT. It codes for CASGLSARTDTQYF.